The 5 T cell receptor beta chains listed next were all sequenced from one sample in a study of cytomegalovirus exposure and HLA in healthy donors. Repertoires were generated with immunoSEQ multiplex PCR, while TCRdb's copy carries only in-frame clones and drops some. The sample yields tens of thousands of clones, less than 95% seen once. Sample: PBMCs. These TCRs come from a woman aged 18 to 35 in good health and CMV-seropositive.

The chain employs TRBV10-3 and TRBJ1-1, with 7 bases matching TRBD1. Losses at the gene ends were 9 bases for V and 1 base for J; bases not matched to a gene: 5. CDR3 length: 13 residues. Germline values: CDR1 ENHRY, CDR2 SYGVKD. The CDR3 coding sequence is TGTGCCATGAGACAGGGTGAGAACACTGAAGCTTTCTTT. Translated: CAMRQGENTEAFF.

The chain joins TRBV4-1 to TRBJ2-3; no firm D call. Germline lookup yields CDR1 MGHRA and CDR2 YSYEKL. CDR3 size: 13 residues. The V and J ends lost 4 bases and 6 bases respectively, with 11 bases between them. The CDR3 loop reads CASSPESRDTQYF. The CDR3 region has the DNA TGCGCCAGCAGCCCCGAAAGTCGGGATACGCAGTATTTT.

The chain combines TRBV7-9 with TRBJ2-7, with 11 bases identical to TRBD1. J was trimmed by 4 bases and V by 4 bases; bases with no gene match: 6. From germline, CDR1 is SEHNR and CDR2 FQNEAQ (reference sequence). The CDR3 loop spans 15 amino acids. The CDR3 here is CASSSRRDRGYEQYF. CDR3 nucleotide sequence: TGTGCCAGCAGCTCACGCCGGGACAGGGGGTACGAGCAGTACTTC.

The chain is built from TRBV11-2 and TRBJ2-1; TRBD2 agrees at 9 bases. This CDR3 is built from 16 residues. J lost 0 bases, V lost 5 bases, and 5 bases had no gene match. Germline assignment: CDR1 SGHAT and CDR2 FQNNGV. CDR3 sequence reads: CASSPLAGSSYNEQFF. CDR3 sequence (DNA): TGTGCCAGCAGCCCTCTAGCGGGGAGCTCCTACAATGAGCAGTTCTTC.

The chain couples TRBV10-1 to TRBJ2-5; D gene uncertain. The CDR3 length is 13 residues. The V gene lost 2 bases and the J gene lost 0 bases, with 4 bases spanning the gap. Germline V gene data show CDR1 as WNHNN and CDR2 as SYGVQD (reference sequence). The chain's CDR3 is CASSEAYQETQYF. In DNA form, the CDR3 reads TGCGCCAGCAGTGAGGCGTACCAAGAGACCCAGTACTTC.